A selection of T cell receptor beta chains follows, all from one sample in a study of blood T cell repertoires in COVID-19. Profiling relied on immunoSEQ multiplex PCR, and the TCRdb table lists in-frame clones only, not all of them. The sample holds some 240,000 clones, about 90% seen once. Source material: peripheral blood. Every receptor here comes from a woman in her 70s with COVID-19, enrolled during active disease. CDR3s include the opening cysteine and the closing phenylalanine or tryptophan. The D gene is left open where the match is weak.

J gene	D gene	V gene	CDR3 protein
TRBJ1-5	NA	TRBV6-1	CASSEFRGIQPQHF
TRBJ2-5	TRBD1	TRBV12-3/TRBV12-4	CASSPTGMETQYF
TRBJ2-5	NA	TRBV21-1	CASSKVGLEGETQYF
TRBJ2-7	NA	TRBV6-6	CASSYGGVEEQYF
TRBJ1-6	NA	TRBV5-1	CASSLSLNSPLHF
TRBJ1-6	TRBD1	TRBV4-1	CASSRTKSTGGDSPLHF
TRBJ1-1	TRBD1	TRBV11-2	CASSFYGQGDSEAFF
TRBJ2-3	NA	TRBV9	CASSADTGITDTQYF
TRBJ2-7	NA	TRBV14	CASSRTRAGWAYEQYF
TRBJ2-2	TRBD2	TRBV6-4	CANNGGILAGSEELFF
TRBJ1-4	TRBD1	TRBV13	CASSRGGQGSEKLFF
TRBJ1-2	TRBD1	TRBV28	CASSPLDRVGTF
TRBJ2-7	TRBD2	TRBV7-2	CASSTQSGSQHEQYF
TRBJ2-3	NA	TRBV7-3	CASSLTGGTDTQYF
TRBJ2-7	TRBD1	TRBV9	CASSVGQGTYEQYF
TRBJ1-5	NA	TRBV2	CASSEYRGSNQPQHF
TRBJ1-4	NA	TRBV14	CASSQPGAEKLFF
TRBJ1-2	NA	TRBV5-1	CASRETGFYGYTF
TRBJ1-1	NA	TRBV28	CASSPTGLNTEAFF
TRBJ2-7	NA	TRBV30	CAWTSSYEQYF
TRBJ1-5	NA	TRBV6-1	CASSEQVVGGQPQHF
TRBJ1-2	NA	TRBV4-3	CASSQDPGNYGYTF